The sequence of this T cell receptor beta chain was determined in a study of T-cell reconstitution after alpha-beta-depleted transplantation in children. As it was prepared, the TCRbeta library received unique molecular identifiers. TCRdb reanalysed the PCR reads using MiXCR and keeps one entry per CDR3 protein. Of about 410,000 distinct CDR3 sequences listed, around 21% are singletons. The CDR3 is made up of 17 amino acids. Germline lookup yields CDR1 DFQATT and CDR2 SNEGSKA (reference sequence). The material was PBMCs from the stem cell graft donor, obtained from the stem cell graft. The rearrangement links TRBV20-1 to TRBJ2-7, with D tentatively TRBD2 (7 bases). The receptor was isolated from a human donor who donated a stem cell graft to a child with acute myeloid leukemia. CDR3 in amino acids: CCARDRGGKGLIDEQYF. The CDR3 region has the DNA TGCTGCGCTAGAGATAGGGGGGGGAAGGGCTTAATCGACGAGCAGTACTTC.